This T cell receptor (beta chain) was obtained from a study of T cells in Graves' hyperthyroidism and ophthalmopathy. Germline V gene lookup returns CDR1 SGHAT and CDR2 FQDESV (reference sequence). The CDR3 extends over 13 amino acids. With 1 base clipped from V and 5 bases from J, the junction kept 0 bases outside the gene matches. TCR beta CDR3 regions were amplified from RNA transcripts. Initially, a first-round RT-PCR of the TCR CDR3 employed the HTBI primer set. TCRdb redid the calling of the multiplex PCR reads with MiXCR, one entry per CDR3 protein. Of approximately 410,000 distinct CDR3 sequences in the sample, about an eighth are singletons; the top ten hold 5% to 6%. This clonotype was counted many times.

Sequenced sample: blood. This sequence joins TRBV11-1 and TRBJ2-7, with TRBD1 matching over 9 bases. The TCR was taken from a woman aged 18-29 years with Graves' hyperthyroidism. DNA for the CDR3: TGTGCCAGCAGCTTAGGGGACAGGGACGAGCAGTACTTC. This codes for CASSLGDRDEQYF. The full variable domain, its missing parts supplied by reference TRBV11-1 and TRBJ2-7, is EAEVAQSPRYKITEKSQAVAFWCDPISGHATLYWYRQILGQGPELLVQFQDESVVDDSQLPKDRFSAERLKGVDSTLKIQPAELGDSAMYLCASSLGDRDEQYFGPGTRLTVT.